The 22 T cell receptor beta chains below all came from one sample that was sequenced in a study of cytomegalovirus exposure and HLA in healthy donors. The PCR used 60 Vbeta and 13 Jbeta primers. TCRdb's table, derived via immunoSEQ multiplex PCR, lists solely in-frame clones and lacks some. The data hold some 91,000 clones, with around 77% observed a single time. The specimen sequenced was PBMCs. These receptors came from a man aged 40-55 years in good health and CMV-seronegative.

The CDR3 nucleotides are TGTGCCACCCACTCGGGGGAATACGAGCAGTACTTC. This translates into CATHSGEYEQYF. The chain employs TRBV28 and TRBJ2-7; TRBD2 is a possible D gene (6 bases). The V gene lost 10 bases and the J gene lost 4 bases, with 14 bases spanning the gap. The length of the CDR3 is 12 residues. From germline, CDR1 is MDHEN and CDR2 SYDVKM.

The chain employs TRBV11-2 and TRBJ1-3; the D gene is possibly TRBD1 (5 bases). The V end was cut by 5 bases, the J end by 8 bases, with 16 bases between. The CDR3 is made up of 14 amino acids. Germline V gives CDR1 SGHAT, CDR2 FQNNGV. Written as DNA, the CDR3 is TGTGCCAGCAGCAGAAGGTTGGGGGGAGACACCATATATTTT. Protein: CASSRRLGGDTIYF. The variable domain in full, completed from reference TRBV11-2 and TRBJ1-3, reads EAGVAQSPRYKIIEKRQSVAFWCNPISGHATLYWYQQILGQGPKLLIQFQNNGVVDDSQLPKDRFSAERLKGVDSTLKIQPAKLEDSAVYLCASSRRLGGDTIYFGEGSWLTVV.

V is TRBV5-4 and J is TRBJ2-3; D perhaps matches TRBD1 (8 bases). The V gene lost 3 bases and the J gene lost 1 base, with 12 bases spanning the gap. The germline V gene encodes CDR1 SGHNT and CDR2 YYREEE (reference sequence). The CDR3 runs 15 residues. The CDR3 sequence is CASSSAGQGTDTQYF. The CDR3 DNA sequence: TGTGCCAGCAGCTCAGCGGGACAGGGCACAGATACGCAGTATTTT.

This chain uses TRBV7-8 with TRBJ2-4, with 9 positions matching TRBD2. J lost 12 bases, V lost 5 bases, and 5 bases had no gene match. CDR1 SGHVS and CDR2 FQNEAQ come from the germline V gene. This CDR3 is built from 12 residues. The CDR3 nucleotides are TGTGCCAGCAGCCCGACTAGCGGTGCTCAGTACTTC. It codes for CASSPTSGAQYF.

This clone was detected a few times. This sequence joins TRBV5-4 and TRBJ2-1, with 7 positions matching TRBD2. CDR3 size: 15 residues. The germline V gene has CDR1 SGHNT and CDR2 YYREEE (reference sequence). Germline trimming cut 0 bases from V and 5 bases from J; bases unmatched to any gene: 5. The CDR3 DNA reads as TGTGCCAGCAGCTTGGGCGGGAGTACTGACAATGAGCAGTTCTTC. This gives the protein CASSLGGSTDNEQFF.

The V and J genes are TRBV19 and TRBJ1-5; a possible D gene is TRBD1 (6 bases). CDR1 and CDR2 from the germline V gene are LNHDA and SQIVND (reference sequence). V was cut by 3 bases and J by 6 bases, with 15 bases left in between. This CDR3 is built from 15 residues. The CDR3 protein is CASSIVSAGAQPQHF. The CDR3 bases are TGTGCCAGTAGTATCGTCTCGGCGGGGGCTCAGCCCCAGCATTTT.

The chain is built from TRBV25-1 and TRBJ1-2; 7 bases fit TRBD1. The J segment lost 4 bases and the V segment lost 6 bases, leaving 8 bases of the junction unmatched. Per the germline V gene, CDR1 is MGHDK and CDR2 is SYGVNS. The CDR3 has 14 amino acids. The DNA of the CDR3 is TGTGCCAGCAGGAACACAGGGGAAATCTATGGCTACACCTTC. Amino acid sequence: CASRNTGEIYGYTF.

The chain is built from TRBV28 and TRBJ1-2; D unresolved. Trimming took off 2 bases at V and 7 bases at J, with 8 bases between the two ends. Germline V lookup: CDR1 MDHEN, CDR2 SYDVKM. CDR3 length: 12 amino acids. In DNA form, the CDR3 reads TGTGCCAGCAGTTTAAGGTACAGTGGCTACACCTTC. Residues: CASSLRYSGYTF.

The chain employs TRBV29-1 and TRBJ2-6; TRBD2 is a possible D gene (6 bases). The CDR3 loop spans 13 amino acids. V lost 1 base, J lost 8 bases, and 9 bases lay in between. Germline assignment: CDR1 SQVTM and CDR2 ANQGSEA. CDR3 coding DNA: TGCAGCGTTGAAGGCGCGGGGACCAACGTCCTGACTTTC. Translated, it gives CSVEGAGTNVLTF.

V gene TRBV5-1 combines with J gene TRBJ2-5; D is possibly TRBD2 (5 bases). Trimming cost V 0 bases and J 5 bases, with 8 bases left between them. Germline-derived CDR1 and CDR2 are SGHRS and YFSETQ. The CDR3 contains 13 residues. In nucleotides, the CDR3 is TGCGCCAGCAGCTTGGAACTAGGGGAGACCCAGTACTTC. It encodes CASSLELGETQYF.

This clone came up once. The CDR3 DNA reads as TGTGCCAGCAGTGAAGCGCAGTCTAATGAAAAACTGTTTTTT. Translated: CASSEAQSNEKLFF. The chain uses TRBV2 and TRBJ1-4; unclear D gene. Trimming removed 0 bases from V and 3 bases from J, with 5 bases in between. The CDR3 contains 14 residues. The germline CDR1 and CDR2 sequences are SNHLY and FYNNEI.

The chain carries TRBV27 and TRBJ1-4; TRBD1 might be the D (6 bases). Germline CDR1 reads MNHEY; CDR2 reads SMNVEV (reference sequence). Trimming stripped 6 bases from V and 7 bases from J, with 15 bases between. This CDR3 region has 14 residues. In DNA form, the CDR3 reads TGTGCCAGCAGGGGACACCGTTGGAGTGAAAAACTGTTTTTT. Amino acid sequence: CASRGHRWSEKLFF.

The chain links TRBV9 to TRBJ1-1; tentatively, D is TRBD1 (6 bases). The CDR3 contains 13 residues. Trimming removed 3 bases from V and 5 bases from J, with 11 bases in between. Germline V gene data show CDR1 as SGDLS and CDR2 as YYNGEE. CDR3 DNA: TGTGCCAGCAGCGGCGGAAGGGGGACTGAAGCTTTCTTT. Its translation: CASSGGRGTEAFF.

The rearrangement links TRBV25-1 to TRBJ1-4; TRBD1 matches at 9 bases. This CDR3 has 16 residues. Germline CDR1 MGHDK, CDR2 SYGVNS. V shed 8 bases and J 0 bases; nucleotides not matched to a gene: 7. This CDR3 is CASAPGTGTTNEKLFF. The CDR3 bases are TGTGCCAGCGCCCCCGGGACAGGGACAACTAATGAAAAACTGTTTTTT.

V and J are TRBV18 and TRBJ2-7; D might be TRBD1 (5 bases). Looked up from germline, CDR1 is KGHSH and CDR2 is LQKENI. The V end lost 2 bases, the J end lost 6 bases, and 8 bases lay between the germline ends. The CDR3 contains 12 residues. CDR3 sequence: CASSPGAVEQYF. The DNA of the CDR3 is TGTGCCAGCTCACCAGGGGCGGTCGAGCAGTACTTC. Variable domain in full (rest from reference TRBV18 and TRBJ2-7): NAGVMQNPRHLVRRRGQEARLRCSPMKGHSHVYWYRQLPEEGLKFMVYLQKENIIDESGMPKERFSAEFPKEGPSILRIQQVVRGDSAAYFCASSPGAVEQYFGPGTRLTVT.

The chain has TRBV12-5 and TRBJ1-5; D unclear. The CDR3 runs 15 residues. Per the germline V gene, CDR1 is LGHNT and CDR2 is FRNRAP. Deletions cut 7 bases from V and 0 bases from J, with 13 bases between. The CDR3 sequence: CASAFDLGSNQPQHF. CDR3 coding DNA: TGTGCTAGTGCTTTCGACCTAGGTAGCAATCAGCCCCAGCATTTT.

This chain connects TRBV5-1 to TRBJ2-7; TRBD2 aligns across 8 bases. Germline trimming cut 4 bases from V and 4 bases from J; bases unmatched to any gene: 7. The V gene's germline CDR1 is SGHRS and CDR2 YFSETQ. The CDR3 loop spans 14 amino acids. The DNA for the CDR3 is TGCGCCAGCAGCGAAGCGGGAGTGGGTTACGAGCAGTACTTC. Encoded protein: CASSEAGVGYEQYF.

The genes are TRBV28 and TRBJ1-1; tentatively, D is TRBD1 (6 bases). CDR3 length equals 11 residues. Germline loops: CDR1 MDHEN, CDR2 SYDVKM. V dropped 7 bases and J dropped 10 bases, with 13 bases sitting between them. The CDR3 spells CASTSQGRAFF. The CDR3 DNA follows: TGTGCCAGCACTTCCCAGGGGCGAGCTTTCTTT.

V usage is TRBV5-6 and J usage is TRBJ2-5; tentative D call: TRBD2 (5 bases). This CDR3 has 14 amino acids. Germline V CDR1 and CDR2: SGHDT, YYEEEE. Trimming left V 4 bases short and J 1 base short, with 11 bases between. The CDR3 coding sequence is TGTGCCAGCAGCCGACGAGGGTTCCAAGAGACCCAGTACTTC. As protein: CASSRRGFQETQYF.

The rearrangement links TRBV5-4 to TRBJ2-7; 7 bases match TRBD2. The CDR3 runs to 17 residues. Germline CDR1 is SGHNT and CDR2 is YYREEE (reference sequence). V lost 7 bases to trimming and J lost 4 bases; unmatched junction nucleotides: 20. CDR3 in DNA: TGTGCCAGCTCCCTTGGTCCCCGCGGCGGGAGTTGGTACGAGCAGTACTTC. Translating gives CASSLGPRGGSWYEQYF.

The chain combines TRBV6-4 with TRBJ1-1; perhaps TRBD1 as D (5 bases). CDR3 length: 13 residues. V lost 7 bases to trimming and J lost 4 bases, with 13 bases between them. Germline lookup yields CDR1 MRHNA and CDR2 SNTAGT. CDR3 DNA sequence: TGTGCCAGCACTGCAGGGATTGGCACTGAAGCTTTCTTT. Translated, it gives CASTAGIGTEAFF.

The V call is TRBV9, the J call TRBJ2-1; possible D gene TRBD2, 6 bases. CDR3 length: 14 amino acids. V was trimmed by 3 bases and J by 6 bases, leaving 13 bases between them. Germline assignment: CDR1 SGDLS and CDR2 YYNGEE. This chain's CDR3 is CASSASAEGNEQFF. The CDR3, as DNA: TGTGCCAGCAGCGCTAGCGCAGAGGGCAATGAGCAGTTCTTC.